This T cell receptor (beta chain) comes out of a study of T cell repertoires in cytomegalovirus infection (dated by TCRdb to about 2019). The study in broad terms: The HLA type of each donor mattered for the analysis, because public TCR beta signatures pointed to carriage of CMV infection along with the matching HLA type.

To note about this clonotype: The antigen this receptor binds is unknown. No base quality information exists; no much larger clone differs at one position.

Overall study outcomes, separate from this receptor: In both this cohort and an independent cohort of 350 to 400 donors, the cumulative frequency of public TCR beta family members distinguished carriers of CMV infection plus the relevant HLA type. The ex vivo response was dominated by HLA-C-restricted CMV-specific TCR beta clonotypes, which also provided the single most frequent clonotype in two of eight donors.

The sample was run on an Illumina HiSeq 1500. The raw public reads went through TCRdb reprocessing: fastp at Q25, MiXCR clone calling, in-frame beta chains kept. Each entry merges the rows of one CDR3 protein and shows their most common DNA and genes. A total of some 180,000 distinct CDR3 sequences appear in this sample, around 20% of them only once. The ten largest clonotypes hold roughly 2.9% of the sample. The sequencing input was PBMCs. This TCR derives from a human donor in good health (CMV status not recorded). Some clones in this sample may be carry-over from other donors' samples.

The CDR3 has the sequence CSAQRGQGGDQPQHF. Read as DNA, the sequence is TGCAGTGCCCAGAGGGGACAGGGAGGCGATCAGCCCCAGCATTTT. In this chain, TRBV20-1 is recombined with TRBJ1-5; 9 junctional bases match TRBD1. V loses 6 bases at its end and J loses 5 bases; junction bases beyond the gene matches: 11. The cysteine opens and the phenylalanine closes a CDR3 of 15 amino acids. Only the CDR3 DNA stays, 45 bases, in frame from base 1. Taken from the germline V gene (reference sequence), the CDR1 and CDR2 loops are DFQATT and SNEGSKA.